A single count supports the clone carrying this T cell receptor beta chain. This entry is derived from a study of blood T cell repertoires in COVID-19. Overall study context: Specimens from acute and convalescent COVID-19 originated in the United States, Italy and Spain.

This CDR3 region has 15 residues. The germline CDR1 and CDR2 sequences are MNHEY and SVGAGI. V lost 7 bases and J lost 3, with 19 bases in between. Per the study methods: Amplification of reference gene primers was used by the study to estimate nucleated cell counts. Only in-frame clones appear in the TCRdb table, and some are missing; sequencing was by immunoSEQ multiplex PCR. That table supplies the V and J calls and clone size; D and trimming were determined from the DNA. The data show 180,000 or so clones, 86% seen once. The TCR originated in a man between 65 and 85 years old with acute or convalescent COVID-19. The sample taken for sequencing was peripheral blood. The chain uses TRBV6-5 and TRBJ2-7, with D perhaps matching TRBD1 (6 bases). CDR3 nucleotides: TGTGCCAGCACCAAAGGGCAGGGGAGTTACTACGAGCAGTACTTC. It codes for CASTKGQGSYYEQYF.